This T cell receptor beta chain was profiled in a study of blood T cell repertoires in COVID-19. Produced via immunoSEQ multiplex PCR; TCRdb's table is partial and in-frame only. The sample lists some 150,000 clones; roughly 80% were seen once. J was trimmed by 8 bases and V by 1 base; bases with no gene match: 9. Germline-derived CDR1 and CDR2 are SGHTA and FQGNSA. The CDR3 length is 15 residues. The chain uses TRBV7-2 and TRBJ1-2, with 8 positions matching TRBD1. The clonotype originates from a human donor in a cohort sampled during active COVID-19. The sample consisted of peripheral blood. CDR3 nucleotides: TGTGCCAGCAGCTTAGAAGGGACAGGAACGGAAGGCTACACCTTC. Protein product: CASSLEGTGTEGYTF.